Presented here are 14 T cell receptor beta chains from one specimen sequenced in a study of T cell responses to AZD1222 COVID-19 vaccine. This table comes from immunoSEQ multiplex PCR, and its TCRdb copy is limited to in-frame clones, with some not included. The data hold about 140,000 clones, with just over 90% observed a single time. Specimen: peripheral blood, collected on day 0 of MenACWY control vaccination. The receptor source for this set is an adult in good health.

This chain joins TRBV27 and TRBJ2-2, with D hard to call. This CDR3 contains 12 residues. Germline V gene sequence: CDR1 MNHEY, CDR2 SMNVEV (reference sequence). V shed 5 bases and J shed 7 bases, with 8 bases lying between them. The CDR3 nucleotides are TGTGCCAGCAGTGTCTATAGCGGGGAGCTGTTTTTT. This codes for CASSVYSGELFF.

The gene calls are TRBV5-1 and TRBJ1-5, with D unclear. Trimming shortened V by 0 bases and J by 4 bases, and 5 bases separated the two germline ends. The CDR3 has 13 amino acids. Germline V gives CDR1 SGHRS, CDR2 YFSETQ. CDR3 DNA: TGCGCCAGCAGCTTGGGCAGTAATCAGCCCCAGCATTTT. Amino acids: CASSLGSNQPQHF.

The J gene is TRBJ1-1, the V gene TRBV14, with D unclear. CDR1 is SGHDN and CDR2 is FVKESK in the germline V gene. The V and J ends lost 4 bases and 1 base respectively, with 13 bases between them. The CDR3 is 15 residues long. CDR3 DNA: TGTGCCAGCAGCCCGGGCGGGCATTCGAACACTGAAGCTTTCTTT. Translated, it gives CASSPGGHSNTEAFF.

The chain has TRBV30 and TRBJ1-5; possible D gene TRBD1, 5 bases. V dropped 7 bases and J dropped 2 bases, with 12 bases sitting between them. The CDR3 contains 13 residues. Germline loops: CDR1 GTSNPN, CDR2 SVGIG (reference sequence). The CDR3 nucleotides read TGTGCCTTAAAAGGGGATGGCAATCAGCCCCAGCATTTT. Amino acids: CALKGDGNQPQHF.

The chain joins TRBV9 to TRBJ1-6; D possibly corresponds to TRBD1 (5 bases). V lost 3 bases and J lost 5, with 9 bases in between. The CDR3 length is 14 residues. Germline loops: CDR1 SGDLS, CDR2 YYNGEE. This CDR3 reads CASSEGRNNSPLHF. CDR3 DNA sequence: TGTGCCAGCAGCGAGGGACGAAATAATTCACCCCTCCACTTT.

Written as DNA, the CDR3 is TGTGCCAGCAGCTCCCACACCGGGACAGGGAACACTGAAGCTTTCTTT. The encoded protein is CASSSHTGTGNTEAFF. The V call is TRBV28, the J call TRBJ1-1; 8 positions match TRBD1. V was pared by 6 bases and J by 1 base, with 10 bases of the junction left unmatched. The V gene's germline CDR1 is MDHEN and CDR2 SYDVKM. The CDR3 length is 16 residues.

The DNA of the CDR3 is TGTGCCAGTAGTATGGCAGGGTACAATCAGCCCCAGCATTTT. It yields the protein CASSMAGYNQPQHF. The chain joins TRBV19 to TRBJ1-5, with D possibly TRBD1 on 5 matching bases. V was clipped by 3 bases and J by 3 bases, with 9 bases between them. The length of the CDR3 is 14 residues. Germline assignment: CDR1 LNHDA and CDR2 SQIVND (reference sequence).

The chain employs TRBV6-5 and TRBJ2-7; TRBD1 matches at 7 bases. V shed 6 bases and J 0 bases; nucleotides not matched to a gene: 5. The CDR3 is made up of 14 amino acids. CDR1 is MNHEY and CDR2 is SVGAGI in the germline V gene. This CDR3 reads CASSGQASSYEQYF. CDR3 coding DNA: TGTGCCAGCAGCGGACAGGCGAGCTCCTACGAGCAGTACTTC.

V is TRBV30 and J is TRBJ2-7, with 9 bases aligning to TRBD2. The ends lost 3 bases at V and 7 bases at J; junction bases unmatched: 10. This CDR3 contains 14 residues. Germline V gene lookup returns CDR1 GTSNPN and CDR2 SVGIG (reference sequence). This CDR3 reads CAWRKAGTSNEQYF. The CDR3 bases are TGTGCCTGGAGGAAAGCCGGGACTAGCAATGAGCAGTACTTC.

The CDR3 here is CASSDLDSPYGYTF. In DNA, the CDR3 is TGCGCCAGCAGCGATCTGGACAGTCCCTATGGCTACACCTTC. This rearrangement joins TRBV5-1 to TRBJ1-2, with a possible D match to TRBD1 (6 bases). Trimming left V 4 bases short and J 4 bases short, with 14 bases between. CDR3 length: 14 residues. Germline CDR1 SGHRS, CDR2 YFSETQ.

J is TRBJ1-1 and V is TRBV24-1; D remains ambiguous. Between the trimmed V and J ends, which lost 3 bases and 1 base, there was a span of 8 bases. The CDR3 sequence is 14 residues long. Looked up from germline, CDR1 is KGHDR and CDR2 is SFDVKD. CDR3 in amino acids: CATSDPRTNTEAFF. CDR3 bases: TGTGCCACCAGTGATCCTCGAACGAACACTGAAGCTTTCTTT.

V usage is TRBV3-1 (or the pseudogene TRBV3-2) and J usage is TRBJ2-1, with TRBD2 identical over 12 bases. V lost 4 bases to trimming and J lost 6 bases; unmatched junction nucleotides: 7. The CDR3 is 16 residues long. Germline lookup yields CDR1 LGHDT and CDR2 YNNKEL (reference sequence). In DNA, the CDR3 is TGTGCCAGCAGCCGCACTCTAGCGGGAGGGAGCAATGAGCAGTTCTTC. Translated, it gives CASSRTLAGGSNEQFF.

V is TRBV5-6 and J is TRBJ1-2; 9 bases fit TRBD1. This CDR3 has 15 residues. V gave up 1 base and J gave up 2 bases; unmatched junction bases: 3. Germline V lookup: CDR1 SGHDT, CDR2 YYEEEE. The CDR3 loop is CASSLFGTGNYGYTF. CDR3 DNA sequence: TGTGCCAGCAGCTTGTTTGGGACAGGGAACTATGGCTACACCTTC.

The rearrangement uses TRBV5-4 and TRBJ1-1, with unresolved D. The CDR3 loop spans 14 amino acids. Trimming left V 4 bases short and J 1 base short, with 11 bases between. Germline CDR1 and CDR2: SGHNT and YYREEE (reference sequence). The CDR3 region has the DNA TGTGCCAGCAGCAGTCAGGCGAAGAACACTGAAGCTTTCTTT. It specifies CASSSQAKNTEAFF. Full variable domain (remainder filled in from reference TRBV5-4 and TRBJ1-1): ETGVTQSPTHLIKTRGQQVTLRCSSQSGHNTVSWYQQALGQGPQFIFQYYREEENGRGNFPPRFSGLQFPNYSSELNVNALELDDSALYLCASSSQAKNTEAFFGQGTRLTVV.